The rows below give T cell receptor beta chains drawn from one sample of a study of T cell responses to AZD1222 COVID-19 vaccine. Using immunoSEQ multiplex PCR, the repertoire was profiled, and TCRdb retains in-frame clones only, with some absent. This table has 150,000 to 200,000 clones, approximately 92% appearing once. The material was peripheral blood, obtained on day 0 of AZD1222 vaccination. The receptors originated from an adult in good health. The CDR3 runs from the conserved cysteine through the conserved F or W. The order of the fields is J gene, clone size, V gene, D gene, CDR3 DNA, CDR3 protein. The D gene is left open where the match is weak. Clone size is stated in some rows and not others, as once, few, many or a class when expanded.

TRBJ1-2 | . | TRBV7-9 | . | TGTGCCCCCGAAACGATGGGGGGTGCGGGGGCCCGCCGGGAGAAAGGCTACACCTTC | CAPETMGGAGARREKGYTF
TRBJ1-4 | . | TRBV4-1 | . | TGCGCCAGCAGCCAAGATGGGGCAGAAAAACTGTTTTTT | CASSQDGAEKLFF
TRBJ2-3 | . | TRBV25-1 | . | TGTGCCAGCAGCCCCAGGGACGGACGGGCTCCAGATACGCAGTATTTT | CASSPRDGRAPDTQYF
TRBJ2-5 | . | TRBV10-3 | TRBD2 | TGTGCCATCGGGACTAGGAGGTCAGAGACCCAGTACTTC | CAIGTRRSETQYF
TRBJ1-1 | . | TRBV11-2 | . | TGTGCCAGCAGGCTAACTACAGGTGGCACTGAAGCTTTCTTT | CASRLTTGGTEAFF
TRBJ1-6 | . | TRBV9 | . | TGTGCCAGCAGCGTAGGTGGGGGCCCGAATTCACCCCTCCACTTT | CASSVGGGPNSPLHF
TRBJ2-7 | . | TRBV7-9 | TRBD1 | TGTGCCAGCAACCCACCCAACAGGGGAAAATACGAGCAGTACTTC | CASNPPNRGKYEQYF
TRBJ2-3 | . | TRBV15 | . | TGTGCCACCAGCAGTGGCCAAGAGACCACAGATACGCAGTATTTT | CATSSGQETTDTQYF
TRBJ1-2 | . | TRBV9 | . | TGTGCCAGCAGCGTATCGGCAGAAGTTTATGGCTACACCTTC | CASSVSAEVYGYTF
TRBJ2-1 | . | TRBV3-1/TRBV3-2 | TRBD2 | TGTGCCAGCAGCCCCCAGACTAGCGGGAGCGGTGAGCAGTTCTTC | CASSPQTSGSGEQFF
TRBJ2-2 | . | TRBV19 | . | TGTGCCAGTAGTTCCCGCCCTACCGGGGAGCTGTTTTTT | CASSSRPTGELFF
TRBJ2-3 | . | TRBV6-6 | . | TGTGCCAGCGGAGGAGGGGGCATGGATACGCAGTATTTT | CASGGGGMDTQYF
TRBJ1-2 | . | TRBV29-1 | . | TGCAGCGTTGAAGCGGTGCGGGTCCTAAACCGTGGGTACACCTTC | CSVEAVRVLNRGYTF
TRBJ1-6 | . | TRBV18 | . | TGTGCCAGCTCTCTTGAGACGGGGAGCTCCTATAATTCACCCCTCCACTTT | CASSLETGSSYNSPLHF
TRBJ2-1 | . | TRBV3-1/TRBV3-2 | . | TGTGCCAGCAGCCCCTGGAACTACAATGAGCAGTTCTTC | CASSPWNYNEQFF
TRBJ1-1 | . | TRBV7-3 | . | TGTGCCAGCAGCTCAAACGTCGACACTGAAGCTTTCTTT | CASSSNVDTEAFF
TRBJ1-2 | . | TRBV27 | . | TGTGCCAGCAGCTTGAGCGGAAACTATGGCTACACCTTC | CASSLSGNYGYTF
TRBJ1-1 | . | TRBV4-3 | TRBD1 | TGCGCCAGCAGCCAGGAAACCGGGACAGGGGTGCCTGTGAACACTGAAGCTTTCTTT | CASSQETGTGVPVNTEAFF
TRBJ1-1 | . | TRBV7-9 | . | TGTGCCAGCAGCGCAGGAGATATGAACACTGAAGCTTTCTTT | CASSAGDMNTEAFF
TRBJ1-2 | . | TRBV11-2 | . | TGTGCCAGCAGCCTAGGGTTGTTGGGGATGGATGGCTACACCTTC | CASSLGLLGMDGYTF
TRBJ2-1 | . | TRBV3-1/TRBV3-2 | TRBD2 | TGTGCCAGCAGTTTTAGGACTAGCGGGTTCAATGAGCAGTTCTTC | CASSFRTSGFNEQFF
TRBJ2-2 | . | TRBV6-5 | . | TGTGCCAGCAGTTACTCTTTCAGCAACACCGGGGAGCTGTTTTTT | CASSYSFSNTGELFF
TRBJ1-4 | . | TRBV10-2 | . | TGCGCCAGCGGGCAGATATTTAATGAAAAACTGTTTTTT | CASGQIFNEKLFF
TRBJ1-4 | . | TRBV19 | . | TGTGCCAGTAACTCGGGGATGGGAACTAATGAAAAACTGTTTTTT | CASNSGMGTNEKLFF
TRBJ1-5 | once | TRBV19 | . | TGTGCCAGTAGTACACAGGGAAATCAGCCCCAGCATTTT | CASSTQGNQPQHF
TRBJ1-4 | . | TRBV12-5 | . | TGTGCTAGTGGCCTCGGGAGAACTAATGAAAAACTGTTTTTT | CASGLGRTNEKLFF
TRBJ1-1 | . | TRBV4-1 | . | TGCGCCAGCAGCCAAGGCCAGCCGGGCACTGAAGCTTTCTTT | CASSQGQPGTEAFF
TRBJ1-1 | . | TRBV18 | TRBD1 | TGTGCCAGCTCACCTGAAGACAGGGAAGTGTGGAACACTGAAGCTTTCTTT | CASSPEDREVWNTEAFF
TRBJ2-2 | once | TRBV27 | . | TGTGCCAGCTCAAGCGGCACCACCGGGGAGCTGTTTTTT | CASSSGTTGELFF
TRBJ1-1 | . | TRBV20-1 | . | TGCAGTGCTAGTATGGCAGGGGTAGTTGTCGCTGAAGCTTTCTTT | CSASMAGVVVAEAFF
TRBJ2-7 | once | TRBV6-1 | TRBD2 | TGTGCCAGCAGTGACGATCCGGGGGGCGAGCAGTACTTC | CASSDDPGGEQYF
TRBJ2-2 | . | TRBV7-3 | . | TGTGCCAGCAGCTTATACCCTCTTGCAATGATCCGGAGCACCGGGGAGCTGTTTTTT | CASSLYPLAMIRSTGELFF
TRBJ1-6 | . | TRBV7-2 | TRBD1 | TGTGCCAGCAGCTGGGGACAGATAAGCTCCTATAATTCACCCCTCCACTTT | CASSWGQISSYNSPLHF
TRBJ2-1 | . | TRBV27 | . | TGTGCCAGCAGTCCACTACAGGGTCCCTACAATGAGCAGTTCTTC | CASSPLQGPYNEQFF
TRBJ1-1 | . | TRBV12-3/TRBV12-4 | . | TGTGCCAGCAGTTACCGGACGTTTTCTGAAGCTTTCTTT | CASSYRTFSEAFF
TRBJ1-1 | once | TRBV6-4 | . | TGTGCCAGCAGTGACGGGGACGGGACTGAAGCTTTCTTT | CASSDGDGTEAFF